This entry lists 5 T cell receptor beta chains sequenced from one sample in a study of blood T cells in healthy people across ages. A J-beta primer mix and a sample-barcoded 5' primer were used in a second PCR of roughly 7 to 12 cycles. TCRdb itself ran the 5' RACE reads through MiXCR, one entry per CDR3 protein. The sample shows hundreds of thousands of distinct CDR3 sequences, 20% to 25% of them seen only once. Sequenced sample: blood. The receptors were sampled from a man in his sixties or seventies in good health.

Only a few counts were recorded for this clonotype. The DNA is omitted, as the CDR3 cannot be located on it reliably, and the CDR3 follows TCRdb's listing. V and J are TRBV27 and TRBJ2-1; TRBD2 is taken as the D call from the table, unchecked against the DNA. From germline, CDR1 is MNHEY and CDR2 SMNVEV (reference sequence). The CDR3 extends over 14 residues, inclusive of both ends. This chain's CDR3 is CASSSSGLVLEQFF.

This clonotype was recorded only once. The V and J genes are TRBV6-1 and TRBJ2-7; TRBD2 aligns across 11 bases. J lost 1 base, V lost 5 bases, and 7 bases had no gene match. This CDR3 is built from 16 residues. CDR1 MNHNS and CDR2 SASEGT come from the germline V gene. In nucleotides, the CDR3 is TGTGCCAGCAGTCGCGGGACTAGCGGCTTGTCCTACGAGCAGTACTTC. Amino acids: CASSRGTSGLSYEQYF.

V is TRBV14 and J is TRBJ2-1; 11 bases are shared with TRBD2. V shed 5 bases, J shed 0 bases, and the junction held 15 bases outside the gene matches. Germline V CDR1 and CDR2: SGHDN, FVKESK. The CDR3 spans 20 residues. CDR3 amino acids: CASSETSLAGGMSSYNEQFF. The CDR3 DNA follows: TGTGCCAGCAGCGAAACATCCCTAGCGGGGGGTATGAGCTCCTACAATGAGCAGTTCTTC.

CDR3 DNA sequence: TGTGCCAGCAGCCCCCTCGGGGGTAGCGACAATGAGCAGTTCTTC. Protein: CASSPLGGSDNEQFF. The chain carries TRBV7-3 and TRBJ2-1; tentative D call: TRBD2 (6 bases). This CDR3 is 15 amino acids long. Germline loops: CDR1 SGHTA, CDR2 FQGTGA. Deletions cut 5 bases from V and 5 bases from J, with 16 bases between.

The rearrangement links TRBV7-3 to TRBJ2-4; 11 bases line up with TRBD1. This CDR3 has 17 residues. Germline CDR1 SGHTA, CDR2 FQGTGA. V shed 5 bases and J 6 bases; nucleotides not matched to a gene: 12. The CDR3 coding sequence is TGTGCCAGCAGCGGAGGACAGGGGGCAGTTACTGGAAACATTCAGTACTTC. As protein: CASSGGQGAVTGNIQYF.